The 22 T cell receptor beta chains in this list originate from one sample, sequenced in a study of shared clonotypes between healthy human individuals. Profiling relied on immunoSEQ multiplex PCR, and the TCRdb table lists in-frame clones only, not all of them. The sample yields around 2,100,000 clones, about 94% seen once. Selected positively for CCR7 and CD45RO-negative, naive CD8 cells excluded terminally differentiated effector memory CD45RA+ cells. Sequencing was performed on naive CD8+ T cells sorted from blood. The receptor set was obtained from a young man in good health.

CDR3 nucleotide sequence: TGTGCCAGCAGCCTGACTAGCGGGATAGACAATGAGCAGTTCTTC. Translated, it gives CASSLTSGIDNEQFF. The gene calls are TRBV7-9 and TRBJ2-1, with 11 bases matching TRBD2. There are 15 residues in the CDR3. Germline V gene sequence: CDR1 SEHNR, CDR2 FQNEAQ (reference sequence). V shed 5 bases and J 5 bases; nucleotides not matched to a gene: 5.

The chain recombines TRBV27 with TRBJ1-1, with unresolved D. CDR3 length equals 13 residues. The germline V and J ends were trimmed by 1 base and 5 bases, with 8 bases remaining between them. Germline CDR1 MNHEY, CDR2 SMNVEV (reference sequence). CDR3 sequence (DNA): TGTGCCAGCAGTTTATTCGCAGAAACTGAAGCTTTCTTT. This encodes CASSLFAETEAFF.

The DNA of the CDR3 is TGCGCCAGCAGCCAAGGGGCCAGCGGTGAGACCCAGTACTTC. The encoded protein is CASSQGASGETQYF. The chain recombines TRBV4-1 with TRBJ2-5; a possible D gene is TRBD2 (5 bases). The V gene's germline CDR1 is MGHRA and CDR2 YSYEKL. The CDR3 totals 14 residues. The V gene lost 1 base and the J gene lost 5 bases, with 11 bases spanning the gap.

The chain couples TRBV29-1 to TRBJ2-2; TRBD1 aligns across 8 bases. After removal of 7 bases from V and 1 base from J, the junction contained 2 bases not matched to a gene. The V gene's germline CDR1 is SQVTM and CDR2 ANQGSEA. The CDR3 extends over 13 amino acids. CDR3 nucleotide sequence: TGCAGCGCTGGACAGGGGAACACCGGGGAGCTGTTTTTT. Protein sequence: CSAGQGNTGELFF.

V gene TRBV7-9 combines with J gene TRBJ1-2; D is ambiguous. CDR1 is SEHNR, CDR2 FQNEAQ, per germline (reference sequence). This CDR3 comprises 14 residues. V shed 4 bases and J shed 8 bases, with 17 bases lying between them. The CDR3 sequence is CASSSLGREWGYTF. The CDR3, as DNA: TGTGCCAGCAGCTCATTAGGGCGGGAATGGGGCTACACCTTC. The full variable domain, rest sourced from reference TRBV7-9 and TRBJ1-2, is DTGVSQNPRHKITKRGQNVTFRCDPISEHNRLYWYRQTLGQGPEFLTYFQNEAQLEKSRLLSDRFSAERPKGSFSTLEIQRTEQGDSAMYLCASSSLGREWGYTFGSGTRLTVV.

In its sample, this clone was seen once. The rearrangement joins TRBV7-3 to TRBJ2-2; TRBD2 matches 11 bases. This CDR3 is built from 15 residues. Germline-derived CDR1 and CDR2 are SGHTA and FQGTGA. V was clipped by 2 bases and J by 4 bases; unmatched bases: 0. This chain's CDR3 is CASSLLAGGTGELFF. CDR3 nucleotides: TGTGCCAGCAGCTTACTAGCGGGGGGCACCGGGGAGCTGTTTTTT.

The rearrangement joins TRBV10-3 to TRBJ2-1; D might be TRBD1 or TRBD2, each matching 5 bases. The V end was cut by 10 bases, the J end by 7 bases, with 20 bases between. CDR1 ENHRY and CDR2 SYGVKD come from the germline V gene. The CDR3 is 14 amino acids. The CDR3 sequence is CASEGDAGVNEQFF. As DNA, the CDR3 is TGTGCCAGCGAAGGGGACGCAGGAGTTAATGAGCAGTTCTTC.

The chain has TRBV30 and TRBJ2-1, with unresolved D. Germline V gene lookup returns CDR1 GTSNPN and CDR2 SVGIG (reference sequence). With 1 base removed from V and 9 bases from J, the gap between germline ends came to 13 bases. There are 13 residues in the CDR3. The DNA for the CDR3 is TGTGCCTGGAGTGGCGTAGCAACGAGTGAGCAGTTCTTC. This gives the protein CAWSGVATSEQFF.

A note on this clone: Other DNA sequences of this sample code for an identical CDR3. The V call is TRBV27, the J call TRBJ2-1; D perhaps matches TRBD2 (5 bases). Per the germline V gene, CDR1 is MNHEY and CDR2 is SMNVEV (reference sequence). The CDR3 runs to 14 residues. V was clipped by 0 bases and J by 5 bases, with 8 bases between them. CDR3 bases: TGTGCCAGCAGTTTATCTTCCGGGAACAATGAGCAGTTCTTC. It specifies CASSLSSGNNEQFF.

The chain is built from TRBV27 and TRBJ2-3; D is unclear. The CDR3 contains 12 residues. The V end was cut by 7 bases, the J end by 1 base, with 6 bases between. Germline CDR1 and CDR2: MNHEY and SMNVEV (reference sequence). In DNA form, the CDR3 reads TGTGCCAGCACCGACCGCACAGATACGCAGTATTTT. As protein: CASTDRTDTQYF.

This chain links TRBV2 with TRBJ2-5, with TRBD2 as a possible D gene (6 bases). CDR1 is SNHLY and CDR2 is FYNNEI in the germline V gene. This CDR3 is 15 amino acids long. Trimming stripped 4 bases from V and 1 base from J, with 13 bases between. The CDR3 DNA reads TGTGCCAGCAGTGCCGAGGTAGCGGCCCAAGAGACCCAGTACTTC. Translation gives CASSAEVAAQETQYF.

V and J are TRBV7-3 and TRBJ2-3, with TRBD2 matching 9 bases. V was pared by 5 bases and J by 2 bases, with 11 bases of the junction left unmatched. Germline V lookup: CDR1 SGHTA, CDR2 FQGTGA. The CDR3 spans 17 residues. CDR3 DNA: TGTGCCAGCAGCCCCTATTTTAGCGGGGGCGACACAGATACGCAGTATTTT. As protein: CASSPYFSGGDTDTQYF.

In the case of this clone: The sample has other DNA sequences that encode this CDR3 too. This sequence joins TRBV6-5 and TRBJ2-1; D assignment may be TRBD1 or TRBD2 (5 bases each). CDR1 is MNHEY and CDR2 is SVGAGI in the germline V gene. The V end was cut by 2 bases, the J end by 5 bases, with 10 bases between. The CDR3 spans 14 residues. CDR3 in DNA: TGTGCCAGCAGTTACCCGGGGCGGGACAATGAGCAGTTCTTC. Protein: CASSYPGRDNEQFF.

The chain combines TRBV28 with TRBJ2-7; TRBD2 matches 11 bases. Trimming removed 4 bases from V and 1 base from J; junction bases left unmatched: 15. Germline V gene sequence: CDR1 MDHEN, CDR2 SYDVKM. This CDR3 is 19 amino acids long. This CDR3 is CASSWPGTSGLQGSYEQYF. The DNA of the CDR3 is TGTGCCAGCAGTTGGCCCGGGACTAGCGGTCTCCAAGGGTCCTACGAGCAGTACTTC.

Regarding this clone: The same CDR3 can be traced to other DNA sequences in this sample. The chain employs TRBV4-3 and TRBJ2-7; D is ambiguous. Trimming took 0 bases from V and 2 from J, leaving 8 bases between them. The V gene's germline CDR1 is LGHNA and CDR2 YSLEER. The CDR3 runs 14 residues. The CDR3 is CASSQDLGTYEQYF. In DNA, the CDR3 is TGCGCCAGCAGCCAAGATCTGGGTACCTACGAGCAGTACTTC.

Here the CDR3 DNA reads TGTGCCAGCAGCTGGGGACTAGCGGAAAATGAGCAGTTCTTC. This gives the protein CASSWGLAENEQFF. The rearrangement links TRBV5-6 to TRBJ2-1, with 11 bases fitting TRBD2. The CDR3 sequence is 14 residues long. CDR1 and CDR2 from the germline V gene are SGHDT and YYEEEE. V was clipped by 3 bases and J by 7 bases; unmatched bases: 3.

The chain has TRBV27 and TRBJ2-7; TRBD1 agrees at 10 bases. CDR1 and CDR2 (germline): MNHEY, SMNVEV (reference sequence). The CDR3 is 15 residues long. Trimming cost V 3 bases and J 2 bases; bases outside gene matches: 4. Here the CDR3 reads CASSFGTGEAYEQYF. In DNA, the CDR3 is TGTGCCAGCAGTTTTGGGACAGGGGAGGCCTACGAGCAGTACTTC.

The chain links TRBV6-5 to TRBJ2-1, with 13 bases matching TRBD2. CDR3 length: 16 amino acids. Germline CDR1 and CDR2: MNHEY and SVGAGI. Trimming at V came to 2 bases and at J to 10 bases, leaving 8 bases not matched to a gene. In nucleotides, the CDR3 is TGTGCCAGCAGTTACGGCACTAGCGGGAGGGCCCGGGAGCAGTTCTTC. This sequence encodes CASSYGTSGRAREQFF.

The chain recombines TRBV7-3 with TRBJ2-1, with 11 bases that match TRBD1. After removal of 4 bases from V and 8 bases from J, the junction contained 7 bases not matched to a gene. The V gene's germline CDR1 is SGHTA and CDR2 FQGTGA. The CDR3 is 15 residues long. The CDR3 spells CASSSGQGAGYEQFF. CDR3 DNA sequence: TGTGCCAGCAGCTCCGGACAGGGGGCGGGGTATGAGCAGTTCTTC.

The V gene is TRBV6-5, the J gene TRBJ2-1; 8 bases match TRBD1. The V gene's germline CDR1 is MNHEY and CDR2 SVGAGI. V was clipped by 3 bases and J by 2 bases; unmatched bases: 3. This CDR3 comprises 15 residues. CDR3 in DNA: TGTGCCAGCAGTTATGAACAGGGGGCCTACAATGAGCAGTTCTTC. Protein: CASSYEQGAYNEQFF.

This chain links TRBV4-3 with TRBJ2-3; perhaps TRBD1 as D (5 bases). Germline loops: CDR1 LGHNA, CDR2 YSLEER. V lost 0 bases and J lost 2, with 15 bases in between. This CDR3 has 17 amino acids. The DNA for the CDR3 is TGCGCCAGCAGCCAAGATTGGGGCTTTCGGTACACAGATACGCAGTATTTT. It codes for CASSQDWGFRYTDTQYF.

For this clone: Different DNA sequences within this sample yield the same CDR3. The gene calls are TRBV11-2 and TRBJ2-1; no clear D gene. Trimming pared 1 base from V and 1 base from J, leaving 5 bases between. Germline values: CDR1 SGHAT, CDR2 FQNNGV. This CDR3 has 14 residues. CDR3 bases: TGTGCCAGCAGCTTAGTAGGTTCCTACAATGAGCAGTTCTTC. It is translated as CASSLVGSYNEQFF.